The rows below give T cell receptor beta chains drawn from one sample of a study of T cells in Graves' hyperthyroidism and ophthalmopathy. TCRdb called the multiplex PCR reads again in MiXCR, with one record for every CDR3 protein. The repertoire holds 350,000 or so distinct CDR3 sequences, with around 18% as singletons. The sequenced sample consisted of blood. These receptors all stem from a woman in her 40s with Graves' ophthalmopathy. The CDR3 runs from the conserved cysteine through the conserved F or W. The D gene is left open where the match is weak. The size of a clone is reported for some rows only, either as once, few or many, or as a class for expanded clones.

clone_size: many; j_call: TRBJ1-1; d_call: .; v_call: TRBV6-1; cdr3_nt: TGTGCCAGCAGTGATGGTTCTCACACTGAAGCTTTCTTT; cdr3_aa: CASSDGSHTEAFF
clone_size: many; j_call: TRBJ2-7; d_call: .; v_call: TRBV30; cdr3_nt: TGTGCCTGGAGCGCCCGAGAGGGCGAGCAGTACTTC; cdr3_aa: CAWSAREGEQYF
clone_size: many; j_call: TRBJ1-5; d_call: .; v_call: TRBV2; cdr3_nt: TGTGCCAGCAGAACCGGGACGTCCAGCCCCCAGCATTTT; cdr3_aa: CASRTGTSSPQHF
clone_size: many; j_call: TRBJ1-1; d_call: .; v_call: TRBV6-4; cdr3_nt: TGTGCCAGCTTTCTTACAGGGAATCCCAATGAAGCTTTCTTT; cdr3_aa: CASFLTGNPNEAFF
clone_size: many; j_call: TRBJ2-6; d_call: .; v_call: TRBV30; cdr3_nt: TGTGCCTGGAGTGTACCCCAGACTGGGGCCAACGTCCTGACTTTC; cdr3_aa: CAWSVPQTGANVLTF
clone_size: many; j_call: TRBJ2-2; d_call: .; v_call: TRBV5-4; cdr3_nt: TGTGCGAGCCGTGGGGCTACTACCGGGGAGCTGTTTTTT; cdr3_aa: CASRGATTGELFF
clone_size: many; j_call: TRBJ2-2; d_call: .; v_call: TRBV28; cdr3_nt: TGTGCCAGCAGTTTATTCCGCGGGGAGCTGTTTTTT; cdr3_aa: CASSLFRGELFF
clone_size: .; j_call: TRBJ2-7; d_call: TRBD2; v_call: TRBV11-2; cdr3_nt: TGTGCCAGCAGACTCGGACTAGCGGGAGGGCCGCAGTACTTC; cdr3_aa: CASRLGLAGGPQYF
clone_size: many; j_call: TRBJ2-5; d_call: .; v_call: TRBV11-2; cdr3_nt: TGTGCCAGCAGCTTAGAACCCTTTCGGGAGACCCAGTACTTC; cdr3_aa: CASSLEPFRETQYF
clone_size: many; j_call: TRBJ2-2; d_call: .; v_call: TRBV5-1; cdr3_nt: TGCGCCAGCAGCTTGGATGGGACCGGGGAGCTGTTTTTT; cdr3_aa: CASSLDGTGELFF
clone_size: .; j_call: TRBJ1-1; d_call: .; v_call: TRBV10-3; cdr3_nt: TGTGCCATCAAAAGGGGAGTGAACACTGAAGCTTTCTTT; cdr3_aa: CAIKRGVNTEAFF
clone_size: many; j_call: TRBJ1-2; d_call: .; v_call: TRBV20-1; cdr3_nt: TGCAGTGCTAGAGACGCACGTAACTATGGCTACACCTTC; cdr3_aa: CSARDARNYGYTF
clone_size: .; j_call: TRBJ2-7; d_call: TRBD1; v_call: TRBV6-2/TRBV6-3; cdr3_nt: TGTGCCAGCAGTTACAAGACGGGACAGGGCGGTTGGGAGCAGTACTTC; cdr3_aa: CASSYKTGQGGWEQYF
clone_size: many; j_call: TRBJ1-1; d_call: .; v_call: TRBV20-1; cdr3_nt: TGCAGTGCTAGAGATCTAGGCAGGATGAACACTGAAGCTTTCTTT; cdr3_aa: CSARDLGRMNTEAFF
clone_size: many; j_call: TRBJ2-7; d_call: .; v_call: TRBV12-3/TRBV12-4; cdr3_nt: TGTGCCAGCAGTTCCACGGACTCCTACGAGCAGTACTTC; cdr3_aa: CASSSTDSYEQYF
clone_size: many; j_call: TRBJ1-2; d_call: .; v_call: TRBV6-2/TRBV6-3; cdr3_nt: TGTGCCAGCAGTTCACTAACAGCGAGCTACACCTTC; cdr3_aa: CASSSLTASYTF
clone_size: many; j_call: TRBJ1-3; d_call: .; v_call: TRBV12-3/TRBV12-4; cdr3_nt: TGTGCCAGCAGTTTCGTGGCAGGGAGACCTGGAAACACCATATATTTT; cdr3_aa: CASSFVAGRPGNTIYF
clone_size: many; j_call: TRBJ1-1; d_call: .; v_call: TRBV7-9; cdr3_nt: TGTGCCAGCTTGGGGGTGAACACTGAAGCTTTCTTT; cdr3_aa: CASLGVNTEAFF
clone_size: many; j_call: TRBJ2-2; d_call: .; v_call: TRBV18; cdr3_nt: TGTGCCAGCTCACCGGCCGGGCCGAACACCGGGGAGCTGTTTTTT; cdr3_aa: CASSPAGPNTGELFF
clone_size: many; j_call: TRBJ2-2; d_call: TRBD1; v_call: TRBV6-5; cdr3_nt: TGTGCCAGCAGTTACGGGACAGCCCCGAACACCGGGGAGCTGTTTTTT; cdr3_aa: CASSYGTAPNTGELFF
clone_size: many; j_call: TRBJ2-7; d_call: TRBD1; v_call: TRBV7-9; cdr3_nt: TGTGCCAGCAGTTCCAGGGGGTACGACTACGAGCAGTACTTC; cdr3_aa: CASSSRGYDYEQYF
clone_size: many; j_call: TRBJ2-7; d_call: .; v_call: TRBV28; cdr3_nt: TGTGCCAGCAGTTTTCCCGTGACCTACGAGCAGTACTTC; cdr3_aa: CASSFPVTYEQYF